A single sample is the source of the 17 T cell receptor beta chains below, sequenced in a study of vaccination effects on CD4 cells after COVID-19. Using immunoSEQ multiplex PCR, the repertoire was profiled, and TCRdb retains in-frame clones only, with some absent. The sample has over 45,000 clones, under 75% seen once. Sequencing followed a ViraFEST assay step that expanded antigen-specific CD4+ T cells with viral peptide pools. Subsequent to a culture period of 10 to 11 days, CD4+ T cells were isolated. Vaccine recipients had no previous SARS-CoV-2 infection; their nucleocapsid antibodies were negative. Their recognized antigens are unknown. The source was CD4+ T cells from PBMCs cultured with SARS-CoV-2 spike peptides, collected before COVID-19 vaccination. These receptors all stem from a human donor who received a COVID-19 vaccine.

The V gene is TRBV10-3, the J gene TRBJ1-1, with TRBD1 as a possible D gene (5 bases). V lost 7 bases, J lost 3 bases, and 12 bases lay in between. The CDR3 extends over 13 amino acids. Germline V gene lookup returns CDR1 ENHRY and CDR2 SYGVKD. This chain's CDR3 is CAITQGEHTEAFF. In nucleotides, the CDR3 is TGTGCCATCACCCAAGGGGAGCACACTGAAGCTTTCTTT.

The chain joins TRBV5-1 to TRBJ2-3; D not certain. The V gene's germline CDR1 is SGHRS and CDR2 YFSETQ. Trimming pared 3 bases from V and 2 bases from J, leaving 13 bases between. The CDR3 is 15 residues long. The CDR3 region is CASSSRPLPTDTQYF. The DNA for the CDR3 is TGCGCCAGCAGCTCACGACCCCTTCCCACAGATACGCAGTATTTT.

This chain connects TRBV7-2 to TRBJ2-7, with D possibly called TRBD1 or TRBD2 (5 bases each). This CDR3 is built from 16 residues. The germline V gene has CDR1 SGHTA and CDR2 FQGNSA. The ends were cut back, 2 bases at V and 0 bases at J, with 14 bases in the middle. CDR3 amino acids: CASSLSGGGSSYEQYF. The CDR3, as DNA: TGTGCCAGCAGCTTATCGGGTGGGGGAAGCTCCTACGAGCAGTACTTC.

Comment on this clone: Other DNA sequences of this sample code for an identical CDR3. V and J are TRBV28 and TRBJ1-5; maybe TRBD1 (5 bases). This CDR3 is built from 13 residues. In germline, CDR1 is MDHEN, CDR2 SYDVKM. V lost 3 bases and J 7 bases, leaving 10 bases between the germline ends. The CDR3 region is CASSLEGQQPQHF. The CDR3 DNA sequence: TGTGCCAGCAGTTTGGAGGGGCAGCAGCCCCAGCATTTT.

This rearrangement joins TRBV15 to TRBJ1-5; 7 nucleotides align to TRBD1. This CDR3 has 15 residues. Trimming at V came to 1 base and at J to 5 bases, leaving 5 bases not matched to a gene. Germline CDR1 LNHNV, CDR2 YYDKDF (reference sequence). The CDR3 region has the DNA TGTGCCACCAGCAGAGTGCCAGGGGGAGATCAGCCCCAGCATTTT. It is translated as CATSRVPGGDQPQHF.

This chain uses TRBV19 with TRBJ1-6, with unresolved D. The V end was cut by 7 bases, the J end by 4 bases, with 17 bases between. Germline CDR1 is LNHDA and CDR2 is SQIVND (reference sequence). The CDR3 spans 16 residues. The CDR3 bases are TGTGCCAGTAATGAAGTCGCAGGAACGTATAATTCACCCCTCCACTTT. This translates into CASNEVAGTYNSPLHF.

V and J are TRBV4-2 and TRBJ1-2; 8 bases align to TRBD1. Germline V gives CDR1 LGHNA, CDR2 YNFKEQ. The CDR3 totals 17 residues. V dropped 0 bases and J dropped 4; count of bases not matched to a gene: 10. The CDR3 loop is CASSQEGRQGSIYGYTF. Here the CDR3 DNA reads TGTGCCAGCAGCCAAGAGGGGAGACAGGGGTCGATCTATGGCTACACCTTC.

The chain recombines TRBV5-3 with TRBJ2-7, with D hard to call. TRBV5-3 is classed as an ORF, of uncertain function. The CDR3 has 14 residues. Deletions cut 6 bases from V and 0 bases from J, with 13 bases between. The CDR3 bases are TGTGCCAGAACTGATCTGCACAGCTCCTACGAGCAGTACTTC. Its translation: CARTDLHSSYEQYF.

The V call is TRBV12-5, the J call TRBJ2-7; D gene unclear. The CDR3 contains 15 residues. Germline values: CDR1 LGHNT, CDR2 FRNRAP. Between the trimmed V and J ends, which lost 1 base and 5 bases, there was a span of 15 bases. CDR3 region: CASGLGERRVDEQYF. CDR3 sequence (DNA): TGTGCTAGTGGTTTGGGCGAGAGGAGAGTGGACGAGCAGTACTTC.

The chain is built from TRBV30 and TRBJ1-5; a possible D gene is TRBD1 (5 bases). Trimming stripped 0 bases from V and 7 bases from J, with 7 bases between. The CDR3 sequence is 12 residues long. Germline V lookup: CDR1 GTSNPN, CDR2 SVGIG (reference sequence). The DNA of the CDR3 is TGTGCCTGGAGTGTTGGGGGGCAGCCCCAGCATTTT. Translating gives CAWSVGGQPQHF.

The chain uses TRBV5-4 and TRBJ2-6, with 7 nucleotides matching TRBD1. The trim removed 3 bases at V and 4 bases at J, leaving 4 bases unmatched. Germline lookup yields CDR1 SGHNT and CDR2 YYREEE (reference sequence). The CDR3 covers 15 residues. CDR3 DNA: TGTGCCAGCAGCTCAACAGGGGTCGGGGCCAACGTCCTGACTTTC. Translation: CASSSTGVGANVLTF.

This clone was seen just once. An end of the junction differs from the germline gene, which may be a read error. CDR3 DNA sequence: TGTGCCAGCAGTCGGCCTCAAGGGACCCAGTACTTC. Its translation: CASSRPQGTQYF. This chain links TRBV27 with TRBJ2-5; no firm D call. The CDR3 contains 12 residues. Germline-derived CDR1 and CDR2 are MNHEY and SMNVEV (reference sequence).

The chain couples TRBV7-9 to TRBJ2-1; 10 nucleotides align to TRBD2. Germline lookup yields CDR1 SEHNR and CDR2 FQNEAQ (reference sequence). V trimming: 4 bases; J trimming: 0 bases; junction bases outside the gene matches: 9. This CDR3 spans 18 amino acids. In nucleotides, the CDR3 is TGTGCCAGCAGCTCCCAGGGTAGCGGGGGGAGCTCCTACAATGAGCAGTTCTTC. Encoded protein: CASSSQGSGGSSYNEQFF.

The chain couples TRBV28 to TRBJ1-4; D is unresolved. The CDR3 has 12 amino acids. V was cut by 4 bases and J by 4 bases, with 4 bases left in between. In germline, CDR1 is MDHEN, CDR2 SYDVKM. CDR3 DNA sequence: TGTGCCAGCAGTTCGGTTAATGAAAAACTGTTTTTT. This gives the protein CASSSVNEKLFF.

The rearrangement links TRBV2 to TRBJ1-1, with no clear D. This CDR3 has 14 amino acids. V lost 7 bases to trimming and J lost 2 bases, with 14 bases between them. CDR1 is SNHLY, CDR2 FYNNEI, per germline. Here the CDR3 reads CASMRGNQNTEAFF. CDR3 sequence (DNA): TGTGCCAGCATGCGGGGAAACCAAAACACTGAAGCTTTCTTT. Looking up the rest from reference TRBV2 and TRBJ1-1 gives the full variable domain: EPEVTQTPSHQVTQMGQEVILRCVPISNHLYFYWYRQILGQKVEFLVSFYNNEISEKSEIFDDQFSVERPDGSNFTLKIRSTKLEDSAMYFCASMRGNQNTEAFFGQGTRLTVV.

The CDR3 DNA sequence: TGTGCCAGCAGCCGCGACAGGAACCAAGAGACCCAGTACTTC. It specifies CASSRDRNQETQYF. V and J are TRBV28 and TRBJ2-5, with D maybe TRBD1 (6 bases). CDR1 is MDHEN, CDR2 SYDVKM, per germline. This CDR3 is 14 amino acids long. Trimming left V 6 bases short and J 0 bases short, with 11 bases between.

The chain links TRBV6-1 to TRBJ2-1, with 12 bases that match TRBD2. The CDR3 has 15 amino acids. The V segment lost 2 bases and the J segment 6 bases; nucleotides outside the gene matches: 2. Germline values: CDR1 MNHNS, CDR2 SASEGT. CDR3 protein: CASSETSGRRNEQFF. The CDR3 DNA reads TGTGCCAGCAGTGAAACTAGCGGGAGGCGCAATGAGCAGTTCTTC.